This TCR beta chain stems from a study of T cells after yellow fever vaccination. Study-wide results and caveats: Weaker in magnitude, the secondary response showed a faster peak on day 5 versus 15. After the booster, 96% of CD4 and about nine tenths of CD8 primary-response clones were re-detected.

The CDR3 spans 15 residues. Trimming shortened V by 5 bases and J by 5 bases, and 16 bases separated the two germline ends. Germline V gene lookup returns CDR1 MNHEY and CDR2 SMNVEV (reference sequence). UMIs and a universal primer site were added when TCR cDNA was made by 5'RACE template switching. TCRdb fed the 5' RACE reads into MiXCR, producing one record per CDR3 protein. Of hundreds of thousands of distinct CDR3 sequences listed, approximately 13% were seen once; the top ten hold 15%. This clonotype was observed a handful of times. Its antigen is currently unknown. The material sequenced was PBMCs, taken on the day of the yellow fever booster vaccination. This chain joins TRBV27 and TRBJ2-1; D remains ambiguous. The receptor comes from a man younger than 45 who received the YFV17D yellow fever vaccine. In DNA, the CDR3 is TGTGCCAGCAGTCCAATTAGTGACTTTGACAATGAGCAGTTCTTC. Protein product: CASSPISDFDNEQFF.